The 16 T cell receptor beta chains below were found in one sample sequenced in a study of T cell responses to AZD1222 COVID-19 vaccine. Generated by immunoSEQ multiplex PCR, the TCRdb table keeps only in-frame clones and is missing some. The repertoire has 80,000 to 100,000 clones, 75% to 90% of them found once; the top ten carry about 2.5%. This specimen was peripheral blood, taken 28 days after the second AZD1222 dose. These TCRs come from an adult who received the AZD1222 COVID-19 vaccine.

This clone occurred once. The rearrangement joins TRBV7-2 to TRBJ2-1, with 11 bases lining up with TRBD2. CDR1 and CDR2 (germline): SGHTA, FQGNSA. The junction had 7 bases not matched to a gene; V was cut back by 4 bases and J by 5 bases. The CDR3 covers 16 residues. The CDR3: CASSSPPGLADNEQFF. The CDR3 nucleotides read TGTGCCAGCAGCTCCCCTCCGGGACTAGCGGACAATGAGCAGTTCTTC.

This clone was seen a handful of times. V usage is TRBV3-1 (or the pseudogene TRBV3-2) and J usage is TRBJ2-1, with D unresolved. Trimming cost V 1 base and J 3 bases, with 10 bases left between them. Germline loops: CDR1 LGHDT, CDR2 YNNKEL (reference sequence). The CDR3 is made up of 15 amino acids. CDR3 DNA: TGTGCCAGCAGCCAAGGTAGTAGTTTCTACAATGAGCAGTTCTTC. As protein: CASSQGSSFYNEQFF.

The chain couples TRBV6-6 to TRBJ1-1; tentatively, D is TRBD1 (5 bases). This CDR3 has 11 residues. V was pared by 4 bases and J by 10 bases, with 10 bases between. CDR1 and CDR2 from the germline V gene are MNHNY and SVGAGI (reference sequence). The CDR3 loop is CASSSTGLAFF. Written as DNA, the CDR3 is TGTGCCAGCAGTTCCACAGGACTAGCTTTCTTT.

This clone is a singleton in its sample. The rearrangement links TRBV7-9 to TRBJ1-1; possibly TRBD1 for D (6 bases). The CDR3 runs to 12 residues. Germline V CDR1 and CDR2: SEHNR, FQNEAQ (reference sequence). V was pared by 4 bases and J by 7 bases, with 10 bases between. CDR3 loop: CASSSGAGEAFF. CDR3 DNA sequence: TGTGCCAGCAGCTCAGGGGCGGGTGAAGCTTTCTTT. The whole variable domain, remainder taken from reference TRBV7-9 and TRBJ1-1, is DTGVSQNPRHKITKRGQNVTFRCDPISEHNRLYWYRQTLGQGPEFLTYFQNEAQLEKSRLLSDRFSAERPKGSFSTLEIQRTEQGDSAMYLCASSSGAGEAFFGQGTRLTVV.

V usage is TRBV10-1 and J usage is TRBJ2-1; 8 bases map to TRBD1. V shed 0 bases, J shed 5 bases, and the junction held 6 bases outside the gene matches. Germline CDR1 and CDR2: WNHNN and SYGVQD (reference sequence). The CDR3 runs 16 residues. CDR3 sequence reads: CASSESTGALDNEQFF. For the CDR3, the DNA is TGCGCCAGCAGTGAGTCGACAGGGGCCCTCGACAATGAGCAGTTCTTC.

CDR3 sequence reads: CASSQKGRGVNQPQHF. CDR3 DNA sequence: TGTGCCAGCAGCCAAAAGGGGCGGGGGGTCAATCAGCCCCAGCATTTT. V gene TRBV4-2 combines with J gene TRBJ1-5; a possible D gene is TRBD1 (5 bases). V lost 2 bases and J 3 bases, leaving 14 bases between the germline ends. This CDR3 has 16 amino acids. Germline CDR1 and CDR2: LGHNA and YNFKEQ.

V is TRBV15 and J is TRBJ2-7; 10 bases fit TRBD1. V trimming: 4 bases; J trimming: 7 bases; junction bases outside the gene matches: 7. The CDR3 runs 14 residues. The V gene's germline CDR1 is LNHNV and CDR2 YYDKDF (reference sequence). DNA of the CDR3: TGTGCCACCAGCAAGGGACAGGGGCCTGAGGAGCAGTACTTC. Residues: CATSKGQGPEEQYF.

The rearrangement joins TRBV7-3 to TRBJ1-5; D is perhaps TRBD1 (5 bases). The germline CDR1 and CDR2 sequences are SGHTA and FQGTGA. CDR3 size: 13 residues. Trimming stripped 5 bases from V and 4 bases from J, with 9 bases between. CDR3 loop: CASSKDNNQPQHF. The CDR3 DNA follows: TGTGCCAGCAGCAAGGACAATAATCAGCCCCAGCATTTT.

The chain joins TRBV25-1 to TRBJ2-7; TRBD1 matches at 8 bases. Germline CDR1 reads MGHDK; CDR2 reads SYGVNS. The V segment lost 5 bases and the J segment 1 base; nucleotides outside the gene matches: 7. The CDR3 is 15 amino acids. The CDR3 is CASSPGNRGSYEQYF. The DNA of the CDR3 is TGTGCCAGCAGTCCTGGAAACAGGGGGTCCTACGAGCAGTACTTC.

The CDR3 is CASKEDPDTGELFF. The CDR3 DNA follows: TGTGCCAGCAAGGAAGATCCCGACACCGGGGAGCTGTTTTTT. The rearrangement links TRBV9 to TRBJ2-2; D is uncertain. The CDR3 consists of 14 residues. The ends were cut back, 6 bases at V and 3 bases at J, with 12 bases in the middle. The germline V gene encodes CDR1 SGDLS and CDR2 YYNGEE.

The CDR3 DNA is TGTGCCAGTAGTATAGCCCGGACTAGCGGGGGAGTCCTGGCCACAGATACGCAGTATTTT. Translation gives CASSIARTSGGVLATDTQYF. The J gene is TRBJ2-3, the V gene TRBV19, with 13 bases lining up with TRBD2. The CDR3 has 20 amino acids. V was clipped by 1 base and J by 2 bases; unmatched bases: 12. Looked up from germline, CDR1 is LNHDA and CDR2 is SQIVND (reference sequence).

The V and J genes are TRBV19 and TRBJ1-5; 7 bases fit TRBD1. J lost 4 bases, V lost 5 bases, and 5 bases had no gene match. CDR1 and CDR2 from the germline V gene are LNHDA and SQIVND (reference sequence). The CDR3 sequence is 14 residues long. CDR3 in DNA: TGTGCCAGTAGTGCCCGGGACAGAAATCAGCCCCAGCATTTT. Amino acids: CASSARDRNQPQHF.

The chain recombines TRBV6-5 with TRBJ1-2, with TRBD1 as a possible D gene (5 bases). This CDR3 spans 15 amino acids. V was shortened by 6 bases and J by 5 bases, with 19 bases between the two germline ends. The germline V gene encodes CDR1 MNHEY and CDR2 SVGAGI. The CDR3 spells CASSRHLKGQYGYTF. The CDR3 nucleotides are TGTGCCAGCAGCCGCCACTTAAAGGGGCAGTATGGCTACACCTTC.

The chain combines TRBV9 with TRBJ1-5; D not resolved. From germline, CDR1 is SGDLS and CDR2 YYNGEE. The CDR3 runs to 11 residues. The V end lost 7 bases, the J end lost 0 bases, and 2 bases lay between the germline ends. DNA for the CDR3: TGTGCCAGCGGTAGCAATCAGCCCCAGCATTTT. Amino acid sequence: CASGSNQPQHF.

This clone was detected only once. V is TRBV6-6 and J is TRBJ1-5; no reliable D call. The CDR3 sequence is 14 residues long. V lost 4 bases and J 3 bases, leaving 10 bases between the germline ends. Germline V CDR1 and CDR2: MNHNY, SVGAGI (reference sequence). The CDR3 coding sequence is TGTGCCAGCAGTTCACCTAGTACCAATCAGCCCCAGCATTTT. Protein: CASSSPSTNQPQHF.

This chain links TRBV7-9 with TRBJ2-1, with 7 bases that match TRBD2. The CDR3 loop spans 15 amino acids. Germline values: CDR1 SEHNR, CDR2 FQNEAQ (reference sequence). V lost 1 base, J lost 4 bases, and 4 bases stayed unmatched. The CDR3 sequence is CASSLGLAVYNEQFF. The CDR3, as DNA: TGTGCCAGCAGCTTAGGCCTAGCGGTTTACAATGAGCAGTTCTTC. Filled out from reference TRBV7-9 and TRBJ2-1, the complete variable domain reads DTGVSQNPRHKITKRGQNVTFRCDPISEHNRLYWYRQTLGQGPEFLTYFQNEAQLEKSRLLSDRFSAERPKGSFSTLEIQRTEQGDSAMYLCASSLGLAVYNEQFFGPGTRLTVL.